This T cell receptor (beta chain) was captured by sequencing in a study of blood T cell repertoires in COVID-19. In the study overall: The origin of the acute and convalescent COVID-19 samples was the United States, Italy and Spain. PBMCs, B-cell-depleted T cells, or T cells were the source of the cDNA or gDNA that made up the material.

Original analysis: Scientists estimated how many nucleated cells there were by amplifying reference gene primers. Assay: immunoSEQ multiplex PCR; the TCRdb copy retains only in-frame clones and omits some. The D gene and trimming were derived from the DNA, and the V and J assignments and clone size from that table. The data show under 200,000 clones, around 83% seen once. CDR3 length: 17 amino acids. Looked up from germline, CDR1 is SGHVS and CDR2 is FQNEAQ. With V trimmed by 5 bases and J by 4 bases, 12 bases remained unmatched. The TCR sequence derives from a human donor in a cohort sampled during active COVID-19. Material for sequencing was peripheral blood. The chain combines TRBV7-8 with TRBJ1-1, with TRBD1 matching over 11 bases. Written as DNA, the CDR3 is TGTGCCAGCAGCCCCAGGGACAGGGGGTTACTAAGCACTGAAGCTTTCTTT. Translated: CASSPRDRGLLSTEAFF.